This TCR beta chain was obtained from a study of identical twins. CDR3 length: 16 amino acids. V was shortened by 0 bases and J by 4 bases, with 13 bases between the two germline ends. Germline loops: CDR1 LGHNA, CDR2 YNFKEQ. This clonotype was seen repeatedly, ten times or more. Its antigen is currently unknown. Findings and caveats of the study: Alpha sequences that were out-of-frame and twin-shared showed an excess of low generation probability. There were fewer insertions in abundant cord blood beta clonotypes, but memory repertoires showed no such pattern.

Unique molecular identifiers were present on cDNA, and template switching added a universal primer site. TCRdb re-called the 5' RACE reads with MiXCR, one entry per CDR3 protein. The table has 1.5 million to 2 million distinct CDR3 sequences, roughly 35% seen once. Only healthy Caucasians were enrolled as donors. Sequenced material: cord blood. The origin of this receptor is a newborn girl in good health. The chain combines TRBV4-2 with TRBJ2-1; weak D call: TRBD2 (6 bases). The CDR3 DNA reads TGTGCCAGCAGCCAAGATTGGGGCGGGGATTACAATGAGCAGTTCTTC. Protein: CASSQDWGGDYNEQFF.